Listed below are T cell receptor beta chains from one sample, sequenced in a study of T-cell reconstitution after alpha-beta-depleted transplantation in children. TCRdb reprocessed the PCR reads with MiXCR, giving one entry per CDR3 protein. The sample shows a few hundred thousand distinct CDR3 sequences, about a tenth of them seen only once. The sample consisted of PBMCs, taken before TCRalphabeta/CD19-depleted stem cell transplant. These receptors were taken from a child under three years old with acute myeloid leukemia, due to receive a stem cell transplant. CDR3s include the opening cysteine and the closing phenylalanine or tryptophan. Fields, in order: D gene, clone size, J gene, V gene, CDR3 DNA, CDR3 protein. A D gene is named only where the DNA matches it firmly. Expanded clones are given a class, and other clones once, few, many or no size at all.

>-|many|TRBJ2-3|TRBV18
TGTGCCAGCTCACCACGGGAAGGGAGCACAGATACGCAGTATTTT
CASSPREGSTDTQYF
>-|-|TRBJ1-1|TRBV6-2/TRBV6-3
TGTGCCAGCTCGTGGGGGGGACAAAACACTGAAGCTTTCTTT
CASSWGGQNTEAFF
>-|many|TRBJ2-6|TRBV5-1
TGCGCCAGCAGCTTTAAAACTGGGTACAGTTTCTCTGGGGCCAACGTCCTGACTTTC
CASSFKTGYSFSGANVLTF
>TRBD2|many|TRBJ2-3|TRBV12-3/TRBV12-4
TGTGCCAGCAGTCGGACAGCGGTAGGCGGGAGGCCGACAGATACGCAGTATTTT
CASSRTAVGGRPTDTQYF
>-|many|TRBJ2-5|TRBV25-1
TGTGCCAGCAGGAGGGCCCCAGAGAAGAGTATCGAAGAGACCCAGTACTTC
CASRRAPEKSIEETQYF
>-|many|TRBJ2-7|TRBV6-1
TGTGCCAGCAGTGAAAGCTCAGGGACCTGGTACGAGCAGTACTTC
CASSESSGTWYEQYF
>-|many|TRBJ2-5|TRBV12-3/TRBV12-4
TGTGCCAGCAGTACGGCTGCTTACCAAGAGACCCAGTACTTC
CASSTAAYQETQYF
>TRBD1|medium-sized|TRBJ1-1|TRBV5-1
TGCGCCAGCAGCTTCCGACAGGGCAACACTGAAGCTTTCTTT
CASSFRQGNTEAFF
>-|many|TRBJ2-2|TRBV7-2
TGTGCCAGCAGCTCAGGGTCAACGACCGGGGAGCTGTTTTTT
CASSSGSTTGELFF
>-|many|TRBJ2-7|TRBV7-9
TGTGCCAGCAGCTTTCCCAGTCGTTACGAGCAGTACTTC
CASSFPSRYEQYF
>-|many|TRBJ2-3|TRBV9
TGTGCCAGCACCACGGGACTCGCCACAGATACGCAGTATTTT
CASTTGLATDTQYF
>TRBD2|many|TRBJ2-1|TRBV7-2
TGTGCCAGCAGCAGAGGACTAGCGGATGAGCAGTTCTTC
CASSRGLADEQFF
>-|many|TRBJ2-1|TRBV30
TGTGCCTGGACTTCTCCGGGACTGGGAAAGAATGAGCAGTTCTTC
CAWTSPGLGKNEQFF
>-|-|TRBJ1-1|TRBV19
TGTGCCAGTACCCCGTTCGGCGGATGGTCCATGAACACTGAAGCTTTCTTT
CASTPFGGWSMNTEAFF
>TRBD2|-|TRBJ2-1|TRBV4-2
TGTGCCAGCAGCCAAGAGCCAGCGGGAGAGTACAATGAGCAGTTCTTC
CASSQEPAGEYNEQFF
>TRBD2|many|TRBJ2-1|TRBV2
TGTGCCAGCGGGGGGACTAGCGGGTACAATGAGCAGTTCTTC
CASGGTSGYNEQFF
>TRBD2|-|TRBJ2-4|TRBV20-1
TGCAGTGCAGAAGAGTCGGGAGGGGCAGGGGCCTCGCTAGCCAAAAACATTCAGTACTTC
CSAEESGGAGASLAKNIQYF
>-|-|TRBJ1-3|TRBV5-1
TGCGCCAGCAGCTTGAGCGGAGGCTCCGGAAACACCATATATTTT
CASSLSGGSGNTIYF
>TRBD2|many|TRBJ2-3|TRBV5-1
TGCGCCAGCAGCCCCCTAGCGGGAGCCAGCACAGATACGCAGTATTTT
CASSPLAGASTDTQYF
>-|many|TRBJ2-3|TRBV5-1
TGCGCCAGCAGCTTCGGGGGGCAGGCCCAGGATACGCAGTATTTT
CASSFGGQAQDTQYF
>-|many|TRBJ2-3|TRBV20-1
TGCAGTGCTCCTCTGCTCGGTAAAGTAGCTGGTAGCACAGATACGCAGTATTTT
CSAPLLGKVAGSTDTQYF
>-|-|TRBJ2-7|TRBV7-2
TGTGCCAGCAGCTTTGGCCGGGCAATAAGGAACGAGCAGTACTTC
CASSFGRAIRNEQYF
>TRBD1|many|TRBJ2-7|TRBV7-2
TGTGCCAGCAGCTTACAGGGGGCGCTTTACGAGCAGTACTTC
CASSLQGALYEQYF
>-|many|TRBJ1-1|TRBV7-8
TGTGCCAGCAGCTTAGATGGACTCCTGAACACTGAAGCTTTCTTT
CASSLDGLLNTEAFF
>-|many|TRBJ1-5|TRBV30
TGTGCCTGGAACAAGGGTTTAGATCAGCCCCAGCATTTT
CAWNKGLDQPQHF
>-|many|TRBJ2-3|TRBV5-1
TGCGCCAGCTCGGGACTCCTTCCCACAGATACGCAGTATTTT
CASSGLLPTDTQYF
>TRBD2|many|TRBJ2-3|TRBV20-1
TGCAGTGCTATGGGACTAGCGGGAGGAAGGACAGATACGCAGTATTTT
CSAMGLAGGRTDTQYF
>-|many|TRBJ1-3|TRBV10-2
TGCGCCAGCAGTGTATCAGGGCGTCTAGCTGGAAACACCATATATTTT
CASSVSGRLAGNTIYF
>-|many|TRBJ2-7|TRBV27
TGTGCCAGCAGCCTGCTTACGGGGCCACTCTCCTACGAGCAGTACTTC
CASSLLTGPLSYEQYF
>-|many|TRBJ2-2|TRBV28
TGTGCCAGCACCATCCAGGGTTTGACCGGGGAGCTGTTTTTT
CASTIQGLTGELFF
>-|few|TRBJ2-7|TRBV12-3/TRBV12-4
TGTGCCAGCCACGGAGGGCCCTACGAGCAGTACTTC
CASHGGPYEQYF
>-|many|TRBJ1-1|TRBV7-9
TGTGCCAGCAGCTTCCCCATTAGAGCAGGGAGTAGGATGAACACTGAAGCTTTCTTT
CASSFPIRAGSRMNTEAFF
>TRBD1|many|TRBJ1-2|TRBV5-1
TGCGCCAGCGCGAAAACCGGGGACAGGGAAGGCTACACCTTC
CASAKTGDREGYTF
>-|few|TRBJ2-1|TRBV20-1
TGCAGTGCTAGAGATGCCGGGGGCGGGCAGTTCTTC
CSARDAGGGQFF
>-|few|TRBJ1-5|TRBV12-3/TRBV12-4
TGTGCCAGCCAAGCAGGTCCAGGGAATCAGCCCCAGCATTTT
CASQAGPGNQPQHF
>-|many|TRBJ2-1|TRBV7-2
TGTGCCAGCAGCCTCAACCACGGGCTAGCGTCATCCCCCTACAATGAGCAGTTCTTC
CASSLNHGLASSPYNEQFF
>-|many|TRBJ2-1|TRBV7-2
TGTGCCAGCAGCAGACAAAACAATGAGCAGTTCTTC
CASSRQNNEQFF
>-|-|TRBJ2-1|TRBV11-2
TGTGCCAGCAGCTTCCTTAGGGCCCGATACAATGAGCAGTTCTTC
CASSFLRARYNEQFF
>-|many|TRBJ2-7|TRBV29-1
TGCAGCGTTACCATCCGGGACTCTCCCTACGAGCAGTACTTC
CSVTIRDSPYEQYF
>-|many|TRBJ2-7|TRBV24-1
TGTGCCACCAGTGATTCCGGGGAACCCCCCTACGAGCAGTACTTC
CATSDSGEPPYEQYF
>-|few|TRBJ2-5|TRBV7-3
TGTGCCAGCAGCTGGCAGGGGGGGGAGACCCAGTACTTC
CASSWQGGETQYF
>TRBD2|-|TRBJ2-1|TRBV5-1
TGCGCCAGCAGCTTGGGGGCCGGGACTAGGGAGTTCTTC
CASSLGAGTREFF
>TRBD1|many|TRBJ1-2|TRBV7-9
TGCGCCAGCAGCTTGGCAGGGGGCCCTAACTATGGCTACACCTTC
CASSLAGGPNYGYTF
>-|-|TRBJ2-7|TRBV29-1
TGCAGCGTTGATGGTCGGGACAGGGGGACTAGCGGCCACGAGCAGTACTTC
CSVDGRDRGTSGHEQYF
>-|many|TRBJ2-1|TRBV28
TGTGCCAGCAGTTTGCACCCACTGGGACCTGAGCAGTTCTTC
CASSLHPLGPEQFF
>TRBD1|many|TRBJ2-3|TRBV11-2
TGTGCCAGCAGCTTGTCCCGCAGGGGGCGCACAGATACGCAGTATTTT
CASSLSRRGRTDTQYF